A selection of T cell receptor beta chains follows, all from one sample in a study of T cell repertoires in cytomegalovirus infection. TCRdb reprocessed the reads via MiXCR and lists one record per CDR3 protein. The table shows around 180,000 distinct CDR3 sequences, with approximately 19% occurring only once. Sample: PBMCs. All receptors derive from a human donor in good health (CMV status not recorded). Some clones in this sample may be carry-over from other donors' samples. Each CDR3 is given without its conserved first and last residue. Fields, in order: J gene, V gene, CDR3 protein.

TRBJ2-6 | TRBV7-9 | ASSPWTAGANVLT
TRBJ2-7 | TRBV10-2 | ASTDRQGGEQY
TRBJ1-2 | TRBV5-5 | ASSFGNYGYT
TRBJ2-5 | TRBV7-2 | ASSLQWSWETQY
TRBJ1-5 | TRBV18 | ASSPRGDQEAQH
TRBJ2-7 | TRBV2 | ASSEFRLADTYEQY
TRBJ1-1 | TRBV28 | ASSSWTGGCTEAF
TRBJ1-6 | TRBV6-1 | ASSLLTGDNSPLH
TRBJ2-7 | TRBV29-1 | SAKRGFGYEQY
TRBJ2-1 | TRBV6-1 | ASSPRGLGNEQF
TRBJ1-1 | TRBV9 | ASSVGLGLIASITEAF
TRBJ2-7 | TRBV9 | ASSVGDALGEQY
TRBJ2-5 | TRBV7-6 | ASSFGTEQETQY
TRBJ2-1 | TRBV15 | ATKREGGVGHEQF
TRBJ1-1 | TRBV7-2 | ASSSRTGGNTEAF
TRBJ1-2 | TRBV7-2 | ASSSRRGANYGYT
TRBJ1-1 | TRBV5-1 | ASSETGMRTEAF
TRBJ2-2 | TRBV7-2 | ASSETTGTLNTGELF
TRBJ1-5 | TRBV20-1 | SADQGGGQPQH
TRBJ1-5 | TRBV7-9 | ASSLSGWPGRDGPQH
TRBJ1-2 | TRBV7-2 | ASSLATWNYGYT
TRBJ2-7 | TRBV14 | ASSQGGTVFSYEQY
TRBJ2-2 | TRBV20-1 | SARRDSTPGELF
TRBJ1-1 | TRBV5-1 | ASSSRQGAISTEAF
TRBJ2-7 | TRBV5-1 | ASSLALGQREQY
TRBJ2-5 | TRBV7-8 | ASSLERAGGPNHQETQY
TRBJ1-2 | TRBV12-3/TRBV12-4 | ASSLTIRERAGYT
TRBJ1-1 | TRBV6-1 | ASMVGQNTEAF
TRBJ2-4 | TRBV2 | ASRSGATKNIQY
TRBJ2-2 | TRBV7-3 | ASSAGTQNTGELF
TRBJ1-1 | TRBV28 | ASSLYPASEAF
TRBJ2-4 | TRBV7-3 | ASSSLAGDIQY
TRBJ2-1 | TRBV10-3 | AISGTGSSGSSNEQF
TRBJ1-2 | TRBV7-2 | ASSLGGNLRHGYT
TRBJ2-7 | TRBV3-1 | ASSQEDRERY
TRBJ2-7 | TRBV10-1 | ASSDSGTSGGVKY
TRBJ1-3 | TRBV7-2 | ASSLGNLGGNTIY
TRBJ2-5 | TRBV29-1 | SVEPPSTSGETQY
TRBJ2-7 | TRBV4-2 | ASSPDRTGGYEQY
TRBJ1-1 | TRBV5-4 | ASSPVRNTEAF
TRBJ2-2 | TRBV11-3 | ASSPTGTRVTGELF
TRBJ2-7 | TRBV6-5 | ASSYRVAGGTYYEQY
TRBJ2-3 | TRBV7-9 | ASSLVSGDTDTQY
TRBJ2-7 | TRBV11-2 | ASSLAEVRYEQY
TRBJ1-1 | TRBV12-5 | ASGFEVGSPGRDTEAF
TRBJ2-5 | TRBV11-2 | ASSYQRGGETQY
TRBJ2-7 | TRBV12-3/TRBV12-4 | ASSLNGQALRGEQY
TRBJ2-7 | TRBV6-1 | ATRESAYEQY
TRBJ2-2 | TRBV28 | ASSGYRRGGELF
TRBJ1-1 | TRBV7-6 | ASSLEENTEAF
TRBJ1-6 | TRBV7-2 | ASSPAGGNSPLH
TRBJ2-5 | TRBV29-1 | SVLAGSQETQY
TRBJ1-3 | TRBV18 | ASSPGTTAGNTIY
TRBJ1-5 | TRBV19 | ASRTQGNSNQPQH
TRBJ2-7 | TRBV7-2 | ASSLAGSGQY
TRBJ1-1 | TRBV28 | ASRSGGRAEAF
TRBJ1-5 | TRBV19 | ASSRTADYSNQPQH
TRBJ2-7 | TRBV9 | ASSVGEAPYEQY
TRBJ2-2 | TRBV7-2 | ASSRSGGAGELF
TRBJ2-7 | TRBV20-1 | SARDSGAGVRGEQY